This TCR beta chain was obtained from a study of T cell repertoires in cytomegalovirus infection. Across the study: It was recently identified HLA-C-restricted and well-studied HLA-B-restricted CMV epitopes that the study used. Shared public TCR beta signatures pointed to both CMV infection and a matching HLA type.

This clonotype was seen only a few times. Its cognate antigen is unknown. Germline loops: CDR1 SGHRS, CDR2 YFSETQ. V was trimmed by 0 bases and J by 3 bases, leaving 10 bases between them. The CDR3 is made up of 15 amino acids. TCRdb itself ran the reads through MiXCR, one entry per CDR3 protein. This sample has 700,000 to 900,000 distinct CDR3 sequences, with roughly 29% found just once. General study results and limits: CMV-specific TCR beta clonotypes restricted by HLA-C dominated the ex vivo response.

Sequencing used cultured CD8+ T cells from PBMCs, obtained from culture after CMV antigen stimulation. The chain carries TRBV5-1 and TRBJ2-1; TRBD1 might be the D (5 bases). The clonotype was recovered from a human donor in good health (CMV status not recorded). Some clones in this sample may be carry-over from other donors' samples. The CDR3 coding sequence is TGCGCCAGCAGCTTGGAAATAGGGGTCTACAATGAGCAGTTCTTC. This codes for CASSLEIGVYNEQFF.